These T cell receptor beta chains were read from a single sample in a study of post-analysis software for immune sequencing data. TCRdb passed the PCR reads through MiXCR, listing each CDR3 protein once. Found here are 700,000 to 900,000 distinct CDR3 sequences, around 46% of them singletons; the top ten hold approximately 5%. The specimen sequenced was blood. The source is a girl aged 10 to 17 with multiple sclerosis. CDR3s include the opening cysteine and the closing phenylalanine or tryptophan. The D gene is left open where the match is weak. Size is omitted from some rows. Given values are once, few, many or a class for expanded clones.

d_gene,v_gene,abundance,j_gene,CDR3aa,CDR3nt
-,TRBV7-9,few,TRBJ2-3,CASSSPTGLGTDTQYF,TGTGCCAGCAGCTCCCCAACTGGGCTCGGCACAGATACGCAGTATTTT
TRBD1,TRBV7-2,-,TRBJ1-5,CASSLVAGGRYQPQHF,TGTGCCAGCAGCTTAGTTGCAGGGGGCCGCTATCAGCCCCAGCATTTT
-,TRBV5-1,-,TRBJ2-3,CASSPDRNTDTQYF,TGCGCCAGCAGCCCAGACAGAAACACAGATACGCAGTATTTT
TRBD1,TRBV7-2,-,TRBJ2-1,CASRSGQGGDNEQFF,TGTGCCAGCAGGTCGGGACAGGGTGGGGACAATGAGCAGTTCTTC
-,TRBV7-9,once,TRBJ2-4,CASSSTGSEAKNIQYF,TGTGCCAGCAGCTCTACCGGTTCGGAAGCCAAAAACATTCAGTACTTC
-,TRBV20-1,few,TRBJ2-7,CSASIPGSLGYEQYF,TGCAGTGCTAGTATCCCGGGATCCTTGGGGTACGAGCAGTACTTC
-,TRBV29-1,-,TRBJ2-7,CSVDEGYNSYEQYF,TGCAGCGTCGACGAGGGGTATAATAGCTACGAGCAGTACTTC
TRBD2,TRBV20-1,-,TRBJ2-5,CSAVGGTSVYLETQYF,TGCAGTGCAGTGGGGGGGACTAGCGTTTATCTAGAGACCCAGTACTTC
TRBD2,TRBV24-1,-,TRBJ2-4,CATSDTSGSSNIQYF,TGTGCCACCAGTGATACAAGCGGGAGTTCGAACATTCAGTACTTC
-,TRBV7-2,-,TRBJ1-4,CASSFRDIDEKLFF,TGTGCCAGCAGCTTCCGGGACATCGATGAAAAACTGTTTTTT
TRBD2,TRBV4-1,few,TRBJ2-7,CASSQVLAGGYEQYF,TGCGCCAGCAGCCAGGTACTAGCGGGAGGCTACGAGCAGTACTTC
-,TRBV20-1,few,TRBJ2-1,CSGKGPACNEQFF,TGCAGTGGTAAGGGGCCTGCCTGCAATGAGCAGTTCTTC
-,TRBV6-5,-,TRBJ2-1,CASSSRANEQFF,TGCGCCAGCAGCTCGAGGGCTAATGAGCAGTTCTTC
-,TRBV10-3,-,TRBJ1-3,CAISEGVSSGNTIYF,TGTGCCATCAGTGAGGGGGTCAGCTCTGGAAACACCATATATTTT
-,TRBV21-1,-,TRBJ1-1,CASSKGNATEAFF,TGTGCCAGCAGCAAGGGGAATGCCACTGAAGCTTTCTTT
-,TRBV6-1,few,TRBJ2-5,CASSEGTRETQYF,TGTGCCAGCAGTGAGGGTACACGGGAGACCCAGTACTTC
TRBD2,TRBV20-1,few,TRBJ2-3,CSARVGTSGSHADTQYF,TGCAGTGCTAGGGTGGGGACTAGCGGGAGTCATGCAGATACGCAGTATTTT
-,TRBV3-1,once,TRBJ2-7,CASSHAPGLWAYEQYF,TGTGCCAGCAGCCACGCTCCGGGACTCTGGGCGTACGAGCAGTACTTC
TRBD1,TRBV10-3,few,TRBJ1-2,CAIRGQGDYGYTF,TGTGCCATCAGGGGACAGGGGGACTATGGCTACACCTTC
TRBD2,TRBV5-6,-,TRBJ2-3,CASSSGLAGSDTQYF,TGTGCCAGCAGCTCCGGACTAGCGGGATCAGATACGCAGTATTTT
TRBD1,TRBV28,-,TRBJ2-7,CASSLVTGASYEQYF,TGTGCCAGCAGCTTAGTGACAGGGGCAAGCTACGAGCAGTACTTC
TRBD2,TRBV12-3/TRBV12-4,-,TRBJ2-3,CASAGLAMADTQYF,TGTGCCAGCGCTGGACTAGCAATGGCAGATACGCAGTATTTT
TRBD1,TRBV29-1,few,TRBJ2-7,CSVEGWKGAEQYF,TGCAGCGTTGAAGGGTGGAAGGGGGCCGAGCAGTACTTC
-,TRBV29-1,few,TRBJ1-1,CSVAANTEAFF,TGCAGCGTTGCTGCGAACACTGAAGCTTTCTTT
-,TRBV9,-,TRBJ2-1,CASSVVAGDYNEQFF,TGTGCCAGCAGCGTAGTGGCCGGGGACTACAATGAGCAGTTCTTC
TRBD2,TRBV20-1,-,TRBJ2-3,CSARVRGRASRTDTQYF,TGCAGTGCTAGAGTCCGGGGGAGGGCCTCCCGCACGGATACGCAGTATTTT
TRBD1,TRBV7-9,few,TRBJ2-7,CASSQRQGAVEQYF,TGTGCCAGCAGCCAGAGACAGGGGGCGGTCGAGCAGTACTTC
TRBD2,TRBV5-1,-,TRBJ2-3,CASSFSLLARVSNTQYF,TGCGCCAGCAGCTTCTCCCTACTAGCGAGAGTTTCAAATACGCAGTATTTT
-,TRBV7-2,-,TRBJ2-7,CASSLNHGHYEQYF,TGTGCCAGCAGCTTAAATCATGGACACTACGAGCAGTACTTC
-,TRBV4-3,-,TRBJ1-1,CASSQTGQRKTEAFF,TGCGCCAGCAGCCAAACCGGACAGCGAAAGACTGAAGCTTTCTTT
-,TRBV28,-,TRBJ2-7,CASRSDRDGNEQYF,TGTGCCAGCAGATCTGACCGGGACGGGAACGAGCAGTACTTC
-,TRBV9,-,TRBJ2-5,CASSGDGQETQYF,TGTGCCAGCAGCGGGGACGGTCAAGAGACCCAGTACTTC
TRBD1,TRBV20-1,-,TRBJ2-7,CSARGTGDIYEQYF,TGCAGTGCTAGGGGGACAGGGGACATCTACGAGCAGTACTTC
-,TRBV27,-,TRBJ2-3,CASSLSFLVLPDTQYF,TGTGCCAGCAGTTTATCGTTTCTGGTACTCCCAGATACGCAGTATTTT
-,TRBV5-1,-,TRBJ1-1,CASSAQGYTEAFF,TGCGCCAGCAGCGCACAGGGTTACACTGAAGCTTTCTTT
-,TRBV20-1,-,TRBJ2-1,CSARDRSRVGEQFF,TGCAGTGCTAGAGATCGTTCCAGGGTGGGTGAGCAGTTCTTC
TRBD1,TRBV7-9,-,TRBJ2-1,CASSNTGGRVNEQFF,TGTGCCAGCAGCAACACAGGGGGTAGAGTAAATGAGCAGTTCTTC
TRBD1,TRBV12-3/TRBV12-4,once,TRBJ1-5,CASSFLAGGLIYNQPQHF,TGTGCCAGCAGTTTCCTGGCAGGGGGCCTCATCTACAATCAGCCCCAGCATTTT
-,TRBV12-3/TRBV12-4,-,TRBJ2-7,CASTQTGMSYEQYF,TGTGCCAGCACCCAAACCGGGATGTCTTACGAGCAGTACTTC
-,TRBV15,few,TRBJ2-7,CATSRAQRSYEQYF,TGTGCCACCAGCAGAGCCCAGCGGTCCTACGAGCAGTACTTC
-,TRBV7-8,-,TRBJ2-7,CASSLSRDGSYEQYF,TGTGCCAGCAGCTTATCCCGGGACGGCTCCTACGAGCAGTACTTC
-,TRBV3-1,-,TRBJ1-5,CASSQETGVNQPQHF,TGTGCCAGCAGCCAAGAAACCGGGGTGAATCAGCCCCAGCATTTT
TRBD2,TRBV27,once,TRBJ2-3,CASSSWEGIGTDTQYF,TGTGCCAGCAGTTCGTGGGAGGGGATCGGCACAGATACGCAGTATTTT
-,TRBV15,few,TRBJ2-5,CATSRDLFQGRGETQYF,TGTGCCACCAGCAGAGATCTTTTCCAGGGGCGAGGGGAGACCCAGTACTTC
TRBD2,TRBV2,-,TRBJ2-7,CASSYSGRASDEQYF,TGTGCCAGCAGTTATAGCGGGAGGGCCTCCGACGAGCAGTACTTC
-,TRBV7-8,-,TRBJ2-1,CASSGPGTLCNEQFF,TGTGCCAGCAGCGGACCCGGGACTCTTTGCAATGAGCAGTTCTTC
-,TRBV9,-,TRBJ1-1,CASSVEGDTEAFF,TGTGCCAGCAGCGTAGAGGGGGACACTGAAGCTTTCTTT
-,TRBV7-2,few,TRBJ2-5,CASSLAGTSQGTQYF,TGTGCCAGCAGCTTGGCCGGGACATCTCAGGGGACCCAGTACTTC
-,TRBV3-1,few,TRBJ1-1,CASSLPGANTEAFF,TGTGCCAGCAGCCTACCCGGGGCGAACACTGAAGCTTTCTTT
-,TRBV29-1,-,TRBJ1-1,CSVRWGEVTEAFF,TGCAGCGTGCGGTGGGGGGAGGTAACTGAAGCTTTCTTT
-,TRBV29-1,few,TRBJ2-3,CSVEKGSGTDTQYF,TGCAGCGTTGAGAAGGGGAGTGGCACAGATACGCAGTATTTT